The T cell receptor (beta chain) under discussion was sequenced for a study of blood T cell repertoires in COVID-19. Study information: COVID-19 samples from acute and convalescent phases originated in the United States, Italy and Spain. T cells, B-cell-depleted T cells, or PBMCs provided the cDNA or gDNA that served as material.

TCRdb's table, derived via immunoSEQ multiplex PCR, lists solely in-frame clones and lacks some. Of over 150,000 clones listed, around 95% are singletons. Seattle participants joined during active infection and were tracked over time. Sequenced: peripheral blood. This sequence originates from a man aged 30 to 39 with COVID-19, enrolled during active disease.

The CDR3 spells CASSQGTGGYTF. CDR3 nucleotide sequence: TGCGCCAGCAGCCAAGGGACTGGAGGCTACACCTTC. The chain joins TRBV4-1 to TRBJ1-2; D call uncertain. The CDR3 contains 12 residues. Trimming left V 1 base short and J 8 bases short, with 8 bases between. Germline values: CDR1 MGHRA, CDR2 YSYEKL.